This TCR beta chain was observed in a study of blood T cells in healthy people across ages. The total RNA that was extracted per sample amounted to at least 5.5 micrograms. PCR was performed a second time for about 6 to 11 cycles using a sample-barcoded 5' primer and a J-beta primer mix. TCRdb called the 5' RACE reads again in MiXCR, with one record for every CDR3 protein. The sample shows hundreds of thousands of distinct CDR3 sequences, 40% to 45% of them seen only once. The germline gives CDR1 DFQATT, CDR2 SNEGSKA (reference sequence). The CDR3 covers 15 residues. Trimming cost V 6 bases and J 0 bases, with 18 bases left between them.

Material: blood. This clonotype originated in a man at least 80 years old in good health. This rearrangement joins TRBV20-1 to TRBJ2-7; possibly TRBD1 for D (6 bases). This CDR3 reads CSARRDTRSSYEQYF. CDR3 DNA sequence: TGCAGTGCCCGACGGGACACCAGGAGCTCCTACGAGCAGTACTTC.